The 11 T cell receptor beta chains in this list originate from one sample, sequenced in a study of technical replicates of blood from four donors. Profiling relied on immunoSEQ multiplex PCR, and the TCRdb table lists in-frame clones only, not all of them. The sample yields about 89,000 clones, 85% to 95% seen once. Specimen: T cells isolated from PBMCs. These receptors originate from a human donor in good health.

V gene TRBV2 combines with J gene TRBJ2-7; 9 bases are a match to TRBD2. The CDR3 sequence is 15 residues long. V lost 6 bases and J lost 4; bases outside the gene matches: 10. In germline, CDR1 is SNHLY, CDR2 FYNNEI. The CDR3 DNA reads as TGTGCCAGCAGGGTCTTGGTAGCGGGGGCGTACGAGCAGTACTTC. Translated: CASRVLVAGAYEQYF.

This sequence joins TRBV4-1 and TRBJ2-5; tentatively, D is TRBD2 (6 bases). The CDR3 runs to 16 residues. The V gene lost 0 bases and the J gene lost 6 bases, with 17 bases spanning the gap. Germline V gene lookup returns CDR1 MGHRA and CDR2 YSYEKL. CDR3 in DNA: TGCGCCAGCAGCCAAGACGGGGACGGAGGGGTCCAGACCCAGTACTTC. Its translation is CASSQDGDGGVQTQYF.

V and J are TRBV10-1 and TRBJ1-1, with 8 bases aligning to TRBD1. Germline loops: CDR1 WNHNN, CDR2 SYGVQD (reference sequence). V trimming: 5 bases; J trimming: 1 base; junction bases outside the gene matches: 3. The CDR3 consists of 14 residues. The DNA for the CDR3 is TGCGCCAGCAGTCAGGACAGGGCGAACACTGAAGCTTTCTTT. Translation gives CASSQDRANTEAFF.

V usage is TRBV11-2 and J usage is TRBJ2-7, with TRBD2 matching 9 bases. Germline-derived CDR1 and CDR2 are SGHAT and FQNNGV. CDR3 length: 17 residues. Trimming removed 5 bases from V and 3 bases from J; junction bases left unmatched: 14. CDR3 sequence: CASSQSLAGRSIYEQYF. DNA of the CDR3: TGTGCCAGCAGCCAAAGTCTAGCGGGACGATCAATCTACGAGCAGTACTTC.

The CDR3 DNA reads as TGTGCCAGTAGCCCGGGGGGGCCGAACTATGGCTACACCTTC. It codes for CASSPGGPNYGYTF. This sequence joins TRBV19 and TRBJ1-2; D might be TRBD1 (6 bases). Germline lookup yields CDR1 LNHDA and CDR2 SQIVND (reference sequence). This CDR3 is 14 amino acids long. Trimming removed 6 bases at V and 2 bases at J, with 13 bases between.

V usage is TRBV5-4 and J usage is TRBJ2-7, with 8 nucleotides matching TRBD2. The CDR3 contains 16 residues. V shed 4 bases and J 3 bases; nucleotides not matched to a gene: 12. The germline V gene encodes CDR1 SGHNT and CDR2 YYREEE (reference sequence). CDR3 amino acids: CASSPGGNSGNYEQYF. The CDR3 DNA reads as TGTGCCAGCAGCCCCGGAGGTAATAGCGGGAACTACGAGCAGTACTTC.

The chain recombines TRBV10-3 with TRBJ2-7, with a weak D call TRBD2 (6 bases). The CDR3 extends over 17 amino acids. The ends were cut back, 0 bases at V and 2 bases at J, with 17 bases in the middle. Germline CDR1 is ENHRY and CDR2 is SYGVKD. As DNA, the CDR3 is TGTGCCATCAGTGAGTCACAAGGTGGCGGGGCCCCCTACGAGCAGTACTTC. Translation gives CAISESQGGGAPYEQYF.

The chain combines TRBV5-1 with TRBJ2-3; 9 nucleotides line up with TRBD2. Trimming at V came to 1 base and at J to 2 bases, leaving 2 bases not matched to a gene. Germline V CDR1 and CDR2: SGHRS, YFSETQ. The CDR3 is 15 amino acids. The DNA of the CDR3 is TGCGCCAGCAGCTTGATGGGACTAGCCACAGATACGCAGTATTTT. Protein sequence: CASSLMGLATDTQYF. Drawing the rest from reference TRBV5-1 and TRBJ2-3, the complete variable domain is KAGVTQTPRYLIKTRGQQVTLSCSPISGHRSVSWYQQTPGQGLQFLFEYFSETQRNKGNFPGRFSGRQFSNSRSEMNVSTLELGDSALYLCASSLMGLATDTQYFGPGTRLTVL.

The rearrangement joins TRBV5-6 to TRBJ1-5; D not certain. Germline V gives CDR1 SGHDT, CDR2 YYEEEE. V was trimmed by 3 bases and J by 8 bases, leaving 18 bases between them. This CDR3 contains 15 residues. CDR3 in DNA: TGTGCCAGCAGCTCTTTGACACGGCTTAGAGAGCCCCAGCATTTT. Encoded protein: CASSSLTRLREPQHF.

The chain uses TRBV2 and TRBJ2-7, with 8 bases lining up with TRBD1. Germline CDR1 reads SNHLY; CDR2 reads FYNNEI. The CDR3 extends over 13 amino acids. V was clipped by 11 bases and J by 0 bases; unmatched bases: 6. As DNA, the CDR3 is TGTGCCGGACACACAGGGGGCTCCTACGAGCAGTACTTC. Translated: CAGHTGGSYEQYF.

This sequence joins TRBV11-2 and TRBJ2-5, with 10 nucleotides matching TRBD2. Trimming at V came to 5 bases and at J to 0 bases, leaving 6 bases not matched to a gene. The V gene's germline CDR1 is SGHAT and CDR2 FQNNGV. This CDR3 region has 16 residues. The CDR3 region has the DNA TGTGCCAGCAGCATTTATAGCGGGGGGTACCAAGAGACCCAGTACTTC. This encodes CASSIYSGGYQETQYF.